This TCR beta chain was observed in a study of CD8+CD57+ T cells in acquired aplastic anemia (dated by TCRdb to between 2018 and 2020). For the wider study: DNA extracted from sorted CD4+ and CD8+ cells had a mean of roughly 3.3 ug, with a range of roughly 0.18 to 27.4 ug. Healthy donor samples averaged roughly 9.8 million reads for CD4+ and around 12 million for CD8+ cells. On the study overall, not on this receptor specifically: Although 25 to 30 CD8+ CDR3 sequences were shared by patients and controls, these sequences appeared highly expressed in patients and within the immunodominant clones of patients. CD8+ Simpson's diversity did not differ significantly between patients and healthy controls (P=0.060).

From a lookup of the germline V gene, CDR1 and CDR2 are SQVTM and ANQGSEA. Taken from cysteine to phenylalanine, the CDR3 has 18 residues. The only DNA kept is the CDR3, 54 bases in frame from the first base. At the junction V is shortened by 5 bases and J by 4 bases, with 26 bases in between. In the study, sorted CD4+ and CD8+ blood T cells from patients with severe aplastic anemia and from healthy subjects underwent deep sequencing of TCR repertoires. Ficoll-Paque density gradient centrifugation was used to isolate peripheral blood mononuclear cells. Before DNA extraction, CD4+ and CD8+ T cells were sorted with FACS or magnetic beads. Genomic DNA was used as template for profiling of TCR beta VDJ combinations and CDR3 sequences. TCR repertoire sequencing was run on an Illumina HiSeq 2000. As for the original processing: Repertoires were assessed using TRBV/TRBJ rearrangement plots, CDR3 size and DJ length profiles, and Simpson's diversity index. The immunodominant clone was defined as the most abundant DNA sequence in deep sequencing data. CDR3 amino acid sequences were screened for sharing across subjects and were compared with published repertoires and the VDJdb database. TCRdb trimmed public reads at Q25 via fastp, called clones via MiXCR and kept in-frame beta chains. Each CDR3 protein gets just one entry, which takes the most common genes and DNA from the rows behind it. TCRdb, not the authors, supplied the V and J calls. Counted in this sample were fewer than 200,000 distinct CDR3 sequences; around 60% of them appeared once. The ten largest clones represent 45% of the sample.

A note on this clonotype: Its antigen remains undetermined. Qualities for individual bases were not recorded, and no much larger clone is one base off.

This receptor was identified in a human donor in good health. The rearranged chain carries TRBV29-1 and TRBJ2-2; the D gene may be TRBD1 or TRBD2, since each aligns over 6 bases. The source material was sorted CD4+, CD8+, or CD8+CD57+ T cells (not recorded which) from PBMCs. The CDR3 in this case is CSVSRDIYEQGGTGELFF. In nucleotide form, the sequence is TGCAGCGTTAGCCGGGACATCTACGAGCAGGGAGGCACCGGGGAGCTGTTTTTT.